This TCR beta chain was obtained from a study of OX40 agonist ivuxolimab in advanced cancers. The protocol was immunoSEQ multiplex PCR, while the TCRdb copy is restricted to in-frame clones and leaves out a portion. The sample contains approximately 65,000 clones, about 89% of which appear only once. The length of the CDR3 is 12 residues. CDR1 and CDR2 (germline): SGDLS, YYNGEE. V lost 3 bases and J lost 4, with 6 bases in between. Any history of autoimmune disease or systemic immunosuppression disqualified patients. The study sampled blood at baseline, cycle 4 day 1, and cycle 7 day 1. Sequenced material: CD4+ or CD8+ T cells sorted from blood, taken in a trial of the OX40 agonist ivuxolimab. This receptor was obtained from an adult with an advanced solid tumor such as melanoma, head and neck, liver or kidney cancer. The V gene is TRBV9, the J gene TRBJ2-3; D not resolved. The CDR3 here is CASSAFSDTQYF. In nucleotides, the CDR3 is TGTGCCAGCAGCGCATTTTCAGATACGCAGTATTTT. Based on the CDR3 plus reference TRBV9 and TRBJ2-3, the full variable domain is DSGVTQTPKHLITATGQRVTLRCSPRSGDLSVYWYQQSLDQGLQFLIQYYNGEERAKGNILERFSAQQFPDLHSELNLSSLELGDSALYFCASSAFSDTQYFGPGTRLTVL.